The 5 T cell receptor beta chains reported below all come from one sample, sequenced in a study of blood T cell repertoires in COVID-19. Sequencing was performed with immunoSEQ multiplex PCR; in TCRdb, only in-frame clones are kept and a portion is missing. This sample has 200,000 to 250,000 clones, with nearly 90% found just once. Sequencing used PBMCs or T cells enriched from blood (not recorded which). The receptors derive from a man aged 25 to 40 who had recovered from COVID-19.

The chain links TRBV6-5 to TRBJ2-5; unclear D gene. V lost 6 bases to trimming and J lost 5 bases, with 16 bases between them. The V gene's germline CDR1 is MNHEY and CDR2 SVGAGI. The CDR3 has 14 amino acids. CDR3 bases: TGTGCCAGCAGGTCACGGTGGCACGGGGAGACCCAGTACTTC. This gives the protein CASRSRWHGETQYF.

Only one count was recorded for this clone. The DNA of the CDR3 is TGTGCCAGCAGTTACGACAGGGGGACTGAAGCTTTCTTT. It is translated as CASSYDRGTEAFF. This rearrangement joins TRBV6-5 to TRBJ1-1, with 9 nucleotides matching TRBD1. Looked up from germline, CDR1 is MNHEY and CDR2 is SVGAGI. V trimming: 2 bases; J trimming: 5 bases; junction bases outside the gene matches: 0. This CDR3 has 13 residues.

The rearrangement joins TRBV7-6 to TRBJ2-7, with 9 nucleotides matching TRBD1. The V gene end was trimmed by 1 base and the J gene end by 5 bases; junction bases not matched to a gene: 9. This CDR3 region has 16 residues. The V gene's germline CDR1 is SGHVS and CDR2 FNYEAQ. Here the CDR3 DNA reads TGTGCCAGCAGCTTAGACGCCGGACAGGGGAGCCACGAGCAGTACTTC. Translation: CASSLDAGQGSHEQYF.

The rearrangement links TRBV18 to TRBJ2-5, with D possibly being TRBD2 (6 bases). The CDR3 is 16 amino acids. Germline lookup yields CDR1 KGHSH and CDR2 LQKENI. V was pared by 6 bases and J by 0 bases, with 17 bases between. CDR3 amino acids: CASSPGVGTYQETQYF. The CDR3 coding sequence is TGTGCCAGCTCGCCGGGAGTGGGAACGTACCAAGAGACCCAGTACTTC.

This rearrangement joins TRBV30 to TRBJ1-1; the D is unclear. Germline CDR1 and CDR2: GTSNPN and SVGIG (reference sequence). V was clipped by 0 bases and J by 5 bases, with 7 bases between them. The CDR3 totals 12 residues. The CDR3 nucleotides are TGTGCCTGGAGTGTCTCGGGGACTGAAGCTTTCTTT. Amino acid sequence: CAWSVSGTEAFF. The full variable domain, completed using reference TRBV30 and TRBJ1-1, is SQTIHQWPATLVQPVGSPLSLECTVEGTSNPNLYWYRQAAGRGLQLLFYSVGIGQISSEVPQNLSASRPQDRQFILSSKKLLLSDSGFYLCAWSVSGTEAFFGQGTRLTVV.